This T cell receptor beta chain was documented in a study of T cell repertoires in ileal Crohn's disease. The overall study: Postoperative therapy was given to about half: about a dozen thiopurines, fewer than 20 anti-TNF agents. Study-wide results and limits: Postoperative endoscopy occurred within one year, median about 7 months. Clonal expansions were more frequent in active smokers than non-smokers at surgery. Sorted CD8 T cells held more high-frequency clones than CD4.

Repertoires were generated with immunoSEQ multiplex PCR, while TCRdb's copy carries only in-frame clones and drops some. This table holds 55,000 to 65,000 clones, around nine tenths found once. Time point noted: neoterminal ileum biopsy at postoperative endoscopy, about 6 months after surgery. Comments on this clone: Its antigen remains unidentified.

The CDR3 runs to 15 residues. Germline V gene lookup returns CDR1 SNHLY and CDR2 FYNNEI. V trimming: 7 bases; J trimming: 5 bases; junction bases outside the gene matches: 8. This chain connects TRBV2 to TRBJ1-6, with 7 bases that match TRBD1. This sequence originates from an adult with Crohn's disease. The sample was ileal tissue. Written as DNA, the CDR3 is TGTGCCAGCACGGGTGGGGGGACAGATAATTCACCCCTCCACTTT. Translating it yields CASTGGGTDNSPLHF.